This T cell receptor (beta chain) was captured in a study of CD8 T cells in ankylosing spondylitis. Study-wide results and caveats: Some of the motif variants had earlier been found in reactive arthritis patients' fluid and blood. Reported data indicate significant enrichment of disease-linked clones within matched ankylosing spondylitis synovial fluid.

CDR3 length equals 15 residues. The ends were cut back, 4 bases at V and 11 bases at J, with 24 bases in the middle. CDR1 and CDR2 from the germline V gene are LGHNA and YNFKEQ. This clonotype has ten or more counts. The antigen remains undetermined. It was by quantitative 5'-RACE with molecular barcodes that TCR beta libraries were made. A single record per CDR3 protein comes from TCRdb applying MiXCR to the 5' RACE reads. The data hold under 150,000 distinct CDR3 sequences, with approximately 9.9% observed a single time. The receptor was isolated from a male donor with ankylosing spondylitis or in good health (not recorded which). V and J are TRBV4-2 and TRBJ2-7; D may correspond to TRBD1 or TRBD2 (6 bases each). Source material: blood, either unsorted or a sorted T cell fraction (not recorded which). CDR3 in amino acids: CASSLNVGGGRDKYF. CDR3 sequence (DNA): TGTGCCAGCAGCCTCAACGTCGGTGGGGGGCGAGATAAGTACTTC.